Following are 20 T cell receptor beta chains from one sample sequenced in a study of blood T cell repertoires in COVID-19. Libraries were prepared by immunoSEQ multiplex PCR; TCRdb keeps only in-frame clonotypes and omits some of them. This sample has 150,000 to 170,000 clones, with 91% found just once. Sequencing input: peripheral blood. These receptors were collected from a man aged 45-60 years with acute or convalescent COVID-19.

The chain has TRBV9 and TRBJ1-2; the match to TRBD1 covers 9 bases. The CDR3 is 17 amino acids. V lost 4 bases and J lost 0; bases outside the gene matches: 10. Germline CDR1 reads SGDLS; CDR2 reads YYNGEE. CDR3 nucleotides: TGTGCCAGCAGCATATTACCGGGACAGGGAACTAACTATGGCTACACCTTC. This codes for CASSILPGQGTNYGYTF.

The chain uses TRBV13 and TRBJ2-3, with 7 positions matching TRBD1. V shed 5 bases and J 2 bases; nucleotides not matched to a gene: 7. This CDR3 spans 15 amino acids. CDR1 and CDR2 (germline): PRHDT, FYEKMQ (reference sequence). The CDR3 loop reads CASSRDRAYTDTQYF. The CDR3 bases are TGTGCCAGCAGCCGAGACAGGGCTTACACAGATACGCAGTATTTT.

The CDR3 DNA follows: TGTGCCAGCACCCCAGGACACCGGCCAGAGACCCAGTACTTC. As protein: CASTPGHRPETQYF. This chain connects TRBV11-2 to TRBJ2-5; TRBD1 is a possible D gene (5 bases). From germline, CDR1 is SGHAT and CDR2 FQNNGV. V lost 7 bases to trimming and J lost 4 bases, with 16 bases between them. This CDR3 spans 14 amino acids.

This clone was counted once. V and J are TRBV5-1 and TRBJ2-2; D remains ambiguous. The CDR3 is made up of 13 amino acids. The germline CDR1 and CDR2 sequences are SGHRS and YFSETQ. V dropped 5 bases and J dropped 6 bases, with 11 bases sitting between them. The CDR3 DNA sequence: TGCGCCAGCAGAAGTAGGAGAGCCGGGGAGCTGTTTTTT. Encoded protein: CASRSRRAGELFF.

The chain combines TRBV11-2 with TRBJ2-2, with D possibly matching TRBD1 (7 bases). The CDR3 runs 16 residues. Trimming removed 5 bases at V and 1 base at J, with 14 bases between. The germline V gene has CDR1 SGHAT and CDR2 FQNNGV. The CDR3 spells CASSIQGRRNTGELFF. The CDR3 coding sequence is TGTGCCAGCAGCATACAGGGGAGGCGGAACACCGGGGAGCTGTTTTTT.

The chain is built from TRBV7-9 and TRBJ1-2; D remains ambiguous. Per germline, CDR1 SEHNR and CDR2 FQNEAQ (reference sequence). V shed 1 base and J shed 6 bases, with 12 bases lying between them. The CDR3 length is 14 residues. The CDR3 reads CASSLVVREDGYTF. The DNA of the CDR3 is TGTGCCAGCAGCTTAGTGGTGAGGGAGGATGGCTACACCTTC.

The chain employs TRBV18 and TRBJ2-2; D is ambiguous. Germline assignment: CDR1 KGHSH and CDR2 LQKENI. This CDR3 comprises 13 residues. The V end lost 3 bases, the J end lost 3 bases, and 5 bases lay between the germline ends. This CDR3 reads CASSPRDTGELFF. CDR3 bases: TGTGCCAGCTCACCCCGCGACACCGGGGAGCTGTTTTTT. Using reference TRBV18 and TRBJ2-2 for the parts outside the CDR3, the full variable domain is NAGVMQNPRHLVRRRGQEARLRCSPMKGHSHVYWYRQLPEEGLKFMVYLQKENIIDESGMPKERFSAEFPKEGPSILRIQQVVRGDSAAYFCASSPRDTGELFFGEGSRLTVL.

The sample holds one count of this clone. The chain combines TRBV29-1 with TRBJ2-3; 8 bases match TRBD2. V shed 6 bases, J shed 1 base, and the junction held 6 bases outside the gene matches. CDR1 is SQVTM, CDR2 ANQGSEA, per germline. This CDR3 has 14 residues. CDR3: CSVSGGRGTDTQYF. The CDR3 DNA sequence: TGCAGCGTCTCGGGGGGGCGCGGCACAGATACGCAGTATTTT.

The CDR3 nucleotides are TGTGCCAGCAGTGAAGCGCCACGGACTAACACTGAAGCTTTCTTT. It codes for CASSEAPRTNTEAFF. The gene calls are TRBV2 and TRBJ1-1, with D hard to call. The CDR3 length is 15 residues. In germline, CDR1 is SNHLY, CDR2 FYNNEI. The V end lost 0 bases, the J end lost 2 bases, and 10 bases lay between the germline ends.

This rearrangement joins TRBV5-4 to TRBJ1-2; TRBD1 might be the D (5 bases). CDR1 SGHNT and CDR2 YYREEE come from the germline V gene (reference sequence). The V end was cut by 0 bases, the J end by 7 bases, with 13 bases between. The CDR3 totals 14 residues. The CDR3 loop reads CASSLVVPGGGYTF. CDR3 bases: TGTGCCAGCAGCTTGGTGGTACCCGGGGGTGGCTACACCTTC.

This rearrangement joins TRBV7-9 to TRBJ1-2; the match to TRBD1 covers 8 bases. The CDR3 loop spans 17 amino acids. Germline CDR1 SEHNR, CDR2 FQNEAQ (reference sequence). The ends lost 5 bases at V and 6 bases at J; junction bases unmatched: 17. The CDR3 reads CASSHPQAQNRGDGYTF. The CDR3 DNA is TGTGCCAGCAGCCACCCCCAGGCGCAAAACAGGGGGGATGGCTACACCTTC.

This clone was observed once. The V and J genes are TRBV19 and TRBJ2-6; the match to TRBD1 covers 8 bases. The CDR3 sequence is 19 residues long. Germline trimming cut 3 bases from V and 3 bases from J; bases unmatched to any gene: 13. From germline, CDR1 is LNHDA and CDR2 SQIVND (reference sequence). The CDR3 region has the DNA TGTGCCAGTAGTATCCCCCCAGGCAGGGGGCGACGTGGGGCCAACGTCCTGACTTTC. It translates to CASSIPPGRGRRGANVLTF.

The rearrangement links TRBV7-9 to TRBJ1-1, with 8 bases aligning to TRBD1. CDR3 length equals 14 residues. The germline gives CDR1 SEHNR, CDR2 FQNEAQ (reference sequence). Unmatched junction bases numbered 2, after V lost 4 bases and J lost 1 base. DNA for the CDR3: TGTGCCAGCAGCTCCAGGGGGCCGAACACTGAAGCTTTCTTT. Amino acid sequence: CASSSRGPNTEAFF.

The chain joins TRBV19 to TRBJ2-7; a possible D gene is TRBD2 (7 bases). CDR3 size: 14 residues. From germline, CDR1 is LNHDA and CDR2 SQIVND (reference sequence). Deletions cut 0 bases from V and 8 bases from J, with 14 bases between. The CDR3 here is CASSIDHREGQQYF. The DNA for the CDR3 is TGTGCCAGTAGTATAGATCACAGGGAGGGACAGCAGTACTTC.

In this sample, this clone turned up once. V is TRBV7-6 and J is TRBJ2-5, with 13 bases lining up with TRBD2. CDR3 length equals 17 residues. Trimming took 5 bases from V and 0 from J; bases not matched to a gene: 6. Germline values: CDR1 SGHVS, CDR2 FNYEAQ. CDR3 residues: CASSPGLAGRYQETQYF. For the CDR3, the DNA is TGTGCCAGCAGCCCGGGACTAGCGGGGCGCTACCAAGAGACCCAGTACTTC.

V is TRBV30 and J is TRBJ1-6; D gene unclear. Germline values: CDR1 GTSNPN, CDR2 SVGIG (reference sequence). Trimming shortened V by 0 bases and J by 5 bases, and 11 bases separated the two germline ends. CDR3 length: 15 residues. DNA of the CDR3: TGTGCCTGGAGTGTAATGGGCCTGAATAATTCACCCCTCCACTTT. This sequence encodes CAWSVMGLNNSPLHF.

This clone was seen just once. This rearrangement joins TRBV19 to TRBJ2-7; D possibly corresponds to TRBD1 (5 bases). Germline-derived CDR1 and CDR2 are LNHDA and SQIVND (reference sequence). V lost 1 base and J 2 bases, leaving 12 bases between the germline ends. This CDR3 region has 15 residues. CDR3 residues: CASSIAPTAPYEQYF. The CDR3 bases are TGTGCCAGTAGTATAGCCCCGACAGCCCCCTACGAGCAGTACTTC.

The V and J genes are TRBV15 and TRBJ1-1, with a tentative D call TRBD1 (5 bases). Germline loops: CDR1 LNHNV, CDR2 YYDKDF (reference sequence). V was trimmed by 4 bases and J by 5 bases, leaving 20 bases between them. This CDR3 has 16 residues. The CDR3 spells CATSNLGGGPGTEAFF. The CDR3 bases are TGTGCCACCAGCAACCTGGGGGGGGGACCAGGGACTGAAGCTTTCTTT.

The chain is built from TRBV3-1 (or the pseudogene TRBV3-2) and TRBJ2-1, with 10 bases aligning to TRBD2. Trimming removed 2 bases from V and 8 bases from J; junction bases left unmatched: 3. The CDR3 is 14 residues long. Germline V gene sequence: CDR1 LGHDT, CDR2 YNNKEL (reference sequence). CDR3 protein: CASSQPAGGDEQFF. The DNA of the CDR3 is TGTGCCAGCAGCCAACCAGCGGGGGGGGATGAGCAGTTCTTC.

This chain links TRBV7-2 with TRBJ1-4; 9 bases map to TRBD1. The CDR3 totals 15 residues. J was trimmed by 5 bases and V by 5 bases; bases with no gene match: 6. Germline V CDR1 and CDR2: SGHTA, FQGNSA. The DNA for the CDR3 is TGTGCCAGCAGCCTGACGACAGGGGGGAATGAAAAACTGTTTTTT. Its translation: CASSLTTGGNEKLFF.